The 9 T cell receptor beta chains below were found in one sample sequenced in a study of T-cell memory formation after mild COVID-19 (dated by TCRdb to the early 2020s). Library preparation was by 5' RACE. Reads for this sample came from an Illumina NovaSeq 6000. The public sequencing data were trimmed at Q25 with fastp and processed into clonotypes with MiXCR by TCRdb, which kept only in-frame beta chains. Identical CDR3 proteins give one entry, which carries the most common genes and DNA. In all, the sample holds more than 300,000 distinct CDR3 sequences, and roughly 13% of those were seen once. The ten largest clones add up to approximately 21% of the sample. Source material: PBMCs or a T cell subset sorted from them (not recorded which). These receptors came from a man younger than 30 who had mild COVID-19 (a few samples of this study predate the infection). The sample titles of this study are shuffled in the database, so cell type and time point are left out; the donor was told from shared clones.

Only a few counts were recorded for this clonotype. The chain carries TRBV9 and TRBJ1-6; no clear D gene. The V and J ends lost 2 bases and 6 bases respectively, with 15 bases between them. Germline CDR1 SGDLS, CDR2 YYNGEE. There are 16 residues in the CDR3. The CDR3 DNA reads TGTGCCAGCAGCGTGTCCCCAGCAGACGTTAATTCACCCCTCCACTTT. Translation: CASSVSPADVNSPLHF.

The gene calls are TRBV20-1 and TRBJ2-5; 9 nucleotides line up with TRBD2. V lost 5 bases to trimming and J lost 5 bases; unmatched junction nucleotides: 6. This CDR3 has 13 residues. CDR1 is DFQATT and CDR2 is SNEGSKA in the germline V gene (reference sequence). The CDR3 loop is CSALYTSGETQYF. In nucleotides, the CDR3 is TGCAGTGCTTTATATACTAGCGGGGAGACCCAGTACTTC.

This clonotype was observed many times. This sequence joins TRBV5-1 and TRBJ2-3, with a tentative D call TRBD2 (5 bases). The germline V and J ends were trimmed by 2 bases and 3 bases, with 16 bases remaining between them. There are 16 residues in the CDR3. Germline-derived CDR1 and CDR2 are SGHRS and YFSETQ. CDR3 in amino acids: CASSFGGTGLTDTQYF. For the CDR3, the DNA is TGCGCCAGCAGCTTTGGAGGTACGGGATTAACAGATACGCAGTATTTT. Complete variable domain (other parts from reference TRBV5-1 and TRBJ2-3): KAGVTQTPRYLIKTRGQQVTLSCSPISGHRSVSWYQQTPGQGLQFLFEYFSETQRNKGNFPGRFSGRQFSNSRSEMNVSTLELGDSALYLCASSFGGTGLTDTQYFGPGTRLTVL.

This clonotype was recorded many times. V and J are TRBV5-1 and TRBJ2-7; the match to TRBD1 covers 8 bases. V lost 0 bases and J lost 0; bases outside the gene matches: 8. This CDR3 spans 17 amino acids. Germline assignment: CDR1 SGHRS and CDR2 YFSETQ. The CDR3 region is CASSLVSGDRYSYEQYF. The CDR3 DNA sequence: TGCGCCAGCAGCTTGGTGTCGGGGGACAGGTACTCCTACGAGCAGTACTTC.

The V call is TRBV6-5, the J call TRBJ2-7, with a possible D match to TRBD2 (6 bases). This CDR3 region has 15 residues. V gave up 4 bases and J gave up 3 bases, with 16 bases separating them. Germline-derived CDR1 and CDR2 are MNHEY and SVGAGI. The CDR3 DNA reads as TGTGCCAGCAGTTCTACCGGGACGGGGGACTACGAGCAGTACTTC. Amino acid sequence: CASSSTGTGDYEQYF.

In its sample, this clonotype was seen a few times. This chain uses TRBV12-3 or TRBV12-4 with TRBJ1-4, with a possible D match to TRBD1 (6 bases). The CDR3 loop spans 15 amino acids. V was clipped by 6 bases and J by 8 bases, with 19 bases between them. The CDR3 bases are TGTGCCAGCAGAGCCTCAGGGGCAGGGAGGGAAAAACTGTTTTTT. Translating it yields CASRASGAGREKLFF.

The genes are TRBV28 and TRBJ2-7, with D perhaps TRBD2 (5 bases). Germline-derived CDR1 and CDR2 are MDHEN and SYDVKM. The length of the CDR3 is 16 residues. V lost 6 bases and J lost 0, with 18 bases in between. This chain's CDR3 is CASRPTPSEGSYEQYV. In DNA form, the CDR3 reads TGTGCCAGCAGACCCACCCCTTCAGAGGGCTCCTACGAGCAGTACGTC.

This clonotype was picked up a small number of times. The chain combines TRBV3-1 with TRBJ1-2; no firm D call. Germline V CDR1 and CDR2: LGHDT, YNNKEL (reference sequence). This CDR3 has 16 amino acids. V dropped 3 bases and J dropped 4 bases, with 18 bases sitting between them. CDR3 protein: CASSHTSASWAYGYTF. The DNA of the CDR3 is TGTGCCAGCAGCCATACGAGCGCCTCCTGGGCCTATGGCTACACCTTC.

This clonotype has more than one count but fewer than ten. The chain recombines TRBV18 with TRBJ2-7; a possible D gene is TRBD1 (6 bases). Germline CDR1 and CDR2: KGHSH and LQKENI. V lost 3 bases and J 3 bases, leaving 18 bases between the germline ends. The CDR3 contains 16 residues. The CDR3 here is CASSPGPPGQFYEQYF. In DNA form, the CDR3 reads TGTGCCAGCTCACCTGGGCCCCCGGGACAATTCTACGAGCAGTACTTC.